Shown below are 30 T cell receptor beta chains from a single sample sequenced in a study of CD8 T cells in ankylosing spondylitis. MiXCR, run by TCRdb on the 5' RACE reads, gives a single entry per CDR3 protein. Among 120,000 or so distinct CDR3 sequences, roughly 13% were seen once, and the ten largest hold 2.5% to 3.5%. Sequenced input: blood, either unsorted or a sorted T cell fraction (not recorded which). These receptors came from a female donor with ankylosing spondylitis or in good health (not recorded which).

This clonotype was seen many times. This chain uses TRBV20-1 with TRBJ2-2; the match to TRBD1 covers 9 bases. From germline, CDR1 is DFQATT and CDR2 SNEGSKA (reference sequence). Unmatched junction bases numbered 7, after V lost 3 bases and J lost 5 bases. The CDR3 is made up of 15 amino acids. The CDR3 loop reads CSASPGQGSTGELFF. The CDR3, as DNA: TGCAGTGCTAGCCCTGGACAGGGGTCGACCGGGGAGCTGTTTTTT.

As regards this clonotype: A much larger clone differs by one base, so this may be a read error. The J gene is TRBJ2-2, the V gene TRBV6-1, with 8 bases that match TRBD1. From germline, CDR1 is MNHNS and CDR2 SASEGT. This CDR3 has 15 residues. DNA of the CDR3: TGTGCCAGTCGAAACAGGGGGGTTAACACCGGGGAGCCGTTTTTT. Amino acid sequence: CASRNRGVNTGEPFF.

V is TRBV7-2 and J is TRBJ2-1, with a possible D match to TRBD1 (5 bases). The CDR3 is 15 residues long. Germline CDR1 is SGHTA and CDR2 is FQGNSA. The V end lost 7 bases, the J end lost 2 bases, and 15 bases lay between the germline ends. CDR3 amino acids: CASNQFGRAYNEQFF. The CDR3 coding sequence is TGTGCCAGCAATCAATTCGGCAGGGCCTACAATGAGCAGTTCTTC.

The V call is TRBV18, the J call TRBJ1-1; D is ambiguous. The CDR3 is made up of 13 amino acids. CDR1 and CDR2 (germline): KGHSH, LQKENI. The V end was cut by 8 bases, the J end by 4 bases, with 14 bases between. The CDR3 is CASTASVFTEAFF. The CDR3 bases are TGTGCCAGCACGGCGTCGGTTTTCACTGAAGCTTTCTTT. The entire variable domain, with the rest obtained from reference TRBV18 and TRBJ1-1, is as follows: NAGVMQNPRHLVRRRGQEARLRCSPMKGHSHVYWYRQLPEEGLKFMVYLQKENIIDESGMPKERFSAEFPKEGPSILRIQQVVRGDSAAYFCASTASVFTEAFFGQGTRLTVV.

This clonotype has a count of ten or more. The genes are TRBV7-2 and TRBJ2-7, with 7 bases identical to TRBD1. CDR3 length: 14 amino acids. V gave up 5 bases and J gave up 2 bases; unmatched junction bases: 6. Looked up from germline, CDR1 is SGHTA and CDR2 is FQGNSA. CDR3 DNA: TGTGCCAGCAGCCCGAAGACAGGGACCTACGAGCAGTACTTC. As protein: CASSPKTGTYEQYF.

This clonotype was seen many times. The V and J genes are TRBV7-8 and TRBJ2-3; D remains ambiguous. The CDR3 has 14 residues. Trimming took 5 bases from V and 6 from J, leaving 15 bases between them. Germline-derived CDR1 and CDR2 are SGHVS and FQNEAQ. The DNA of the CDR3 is TGTGCCAGCAGCCGCAGACCGGTGCCGGATACGCAGTATTTT. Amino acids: CASSRRPVPDTQYF.

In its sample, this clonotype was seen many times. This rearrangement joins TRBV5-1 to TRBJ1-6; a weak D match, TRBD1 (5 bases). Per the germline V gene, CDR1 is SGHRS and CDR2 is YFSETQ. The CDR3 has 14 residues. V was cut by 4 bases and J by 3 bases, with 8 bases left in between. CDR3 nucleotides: TGCGCCAGCAGCCTGGACAACTATAATTCACCCCTCCACTTT. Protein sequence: CASSLDNYNSPLHF.

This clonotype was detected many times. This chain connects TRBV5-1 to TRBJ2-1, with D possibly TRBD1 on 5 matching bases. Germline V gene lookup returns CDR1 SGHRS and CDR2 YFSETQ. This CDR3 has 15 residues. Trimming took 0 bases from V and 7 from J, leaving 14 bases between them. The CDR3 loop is CASSLERGNRNEQFF. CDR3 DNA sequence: TGCGCCAGCAGCTTGGAAAGGGGAAATAGGAATGAGCAGTTCTTC.

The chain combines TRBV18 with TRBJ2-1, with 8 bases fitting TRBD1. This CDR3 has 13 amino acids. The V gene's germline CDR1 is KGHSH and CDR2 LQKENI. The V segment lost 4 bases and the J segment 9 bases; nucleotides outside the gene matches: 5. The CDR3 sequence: CASSQAGGFEQFF. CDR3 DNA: TGTGCCAGCTCACAAGCAGGGGGCTTTGAGCAGTTCTTC. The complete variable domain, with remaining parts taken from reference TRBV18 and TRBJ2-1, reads NAGVMQNPRHLVRRRGQEARLRCSPMKGHSHVYWYRQLPEEGLKFMVYLQKENIIDESGMPKERFSAEFPKEGPSILRIQQVVRGDSAAYFCASSQAGGFEQFFGPGTRLTVL.

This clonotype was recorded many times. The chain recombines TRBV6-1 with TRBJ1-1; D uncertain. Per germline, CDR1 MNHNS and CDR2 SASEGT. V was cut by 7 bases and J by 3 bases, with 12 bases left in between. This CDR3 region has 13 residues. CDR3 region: CASTLSEDTEAFF. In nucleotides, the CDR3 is TGTGCCAGCACTCTTTCAGAGGACACTGAAGCTTTCTTT.

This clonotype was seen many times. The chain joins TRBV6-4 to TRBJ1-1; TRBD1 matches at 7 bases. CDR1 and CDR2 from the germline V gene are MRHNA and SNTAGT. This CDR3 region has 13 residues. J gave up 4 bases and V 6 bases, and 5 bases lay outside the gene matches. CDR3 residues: CASRLRDSTEAFF. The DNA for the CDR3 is TGTGCCAGCAGACTCCGGGACAGCACTGAAGCTTTCTTT.

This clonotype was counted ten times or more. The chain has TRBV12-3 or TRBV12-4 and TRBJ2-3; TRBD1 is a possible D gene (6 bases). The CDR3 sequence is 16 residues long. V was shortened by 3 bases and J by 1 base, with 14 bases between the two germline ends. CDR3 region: CASSLSQGKGTDTQYF. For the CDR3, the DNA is TGTGCCAGCAGTTTGTCACAGGGAAAGGGCACAGATACGCAGTATTTT.

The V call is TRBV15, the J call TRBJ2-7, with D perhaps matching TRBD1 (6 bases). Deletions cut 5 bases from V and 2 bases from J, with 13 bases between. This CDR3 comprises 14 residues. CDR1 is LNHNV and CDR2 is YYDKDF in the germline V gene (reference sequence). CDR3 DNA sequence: TGTGCCACCAGCCGACGGACAGAGACCTACGAGCAGTACTTC. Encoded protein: CATSRRTETYEQYF.

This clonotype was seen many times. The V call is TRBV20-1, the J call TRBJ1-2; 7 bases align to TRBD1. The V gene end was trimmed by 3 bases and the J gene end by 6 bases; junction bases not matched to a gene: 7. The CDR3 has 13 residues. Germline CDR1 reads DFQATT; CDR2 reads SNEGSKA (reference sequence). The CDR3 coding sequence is TGCAGTGCTAGTTTACAGGGGAAGCATGGCTACACCTTC. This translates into CSASLQGKHGYTF.

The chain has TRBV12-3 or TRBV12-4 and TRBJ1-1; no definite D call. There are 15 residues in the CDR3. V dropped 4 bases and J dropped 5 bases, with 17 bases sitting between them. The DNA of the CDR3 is TGTGCCAGCAGTTCAATTCTTCTGGGAAAAACTGAAGCTTTCTTT. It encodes CASSSILLGKTEAFF.

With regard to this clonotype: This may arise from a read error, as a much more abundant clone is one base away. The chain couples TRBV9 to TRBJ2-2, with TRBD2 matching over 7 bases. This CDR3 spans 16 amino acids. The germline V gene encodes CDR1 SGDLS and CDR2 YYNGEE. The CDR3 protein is CTSSETGTITTGELFF. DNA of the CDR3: TGTACCAGCAGCGAAACCGGGACTATAACCACCGGGGAGCTGTTTTTT.

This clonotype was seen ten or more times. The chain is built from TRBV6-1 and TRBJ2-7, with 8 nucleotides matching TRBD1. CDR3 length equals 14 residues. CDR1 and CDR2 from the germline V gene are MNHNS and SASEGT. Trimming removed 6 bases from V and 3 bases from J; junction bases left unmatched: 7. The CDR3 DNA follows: TGTGCCAGCAGGCTCGAGGGACAGGACTACGAGCAGTACTTC. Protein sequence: CASRLEGQDYEQYF.

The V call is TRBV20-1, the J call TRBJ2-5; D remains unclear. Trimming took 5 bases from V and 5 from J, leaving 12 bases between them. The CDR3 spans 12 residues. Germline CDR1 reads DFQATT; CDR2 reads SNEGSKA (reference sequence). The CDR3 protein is CSAPFLGETQYF. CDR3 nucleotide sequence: TGCAGTGCTCCGTTTTTGGGGGAGACCCAGTACTTC.

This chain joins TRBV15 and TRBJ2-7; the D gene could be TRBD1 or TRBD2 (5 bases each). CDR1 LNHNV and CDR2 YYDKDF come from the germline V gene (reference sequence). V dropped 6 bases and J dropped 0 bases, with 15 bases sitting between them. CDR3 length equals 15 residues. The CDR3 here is CATSGGPGASYEQYF. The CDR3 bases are TGTGCCACCAGTGGGGGTCCAGGAGCCTCCTACGAGCAGTACTTC.

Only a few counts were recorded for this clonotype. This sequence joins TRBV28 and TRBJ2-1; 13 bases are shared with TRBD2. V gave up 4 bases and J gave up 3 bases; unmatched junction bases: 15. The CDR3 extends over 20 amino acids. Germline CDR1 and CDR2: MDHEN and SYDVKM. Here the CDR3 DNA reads TGTGCCAGCAGTTCCCTTAGACTAGCGGGGGGCCGACCTGACTACAATGAGCAGTTCTTC. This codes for CASSSLRLAGGRPDYNEQFF. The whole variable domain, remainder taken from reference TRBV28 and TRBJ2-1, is DVKVTQSSRYLVKRTGEKVFLECVQDMDHENMFWYRQDPGLGLRLIYFSYDVKMKEKGDIPEGYSVSREKKERFSLILESASTNQTSMYLCASSSLRLAGGRPDYNEQFFGPGTRLTVL.

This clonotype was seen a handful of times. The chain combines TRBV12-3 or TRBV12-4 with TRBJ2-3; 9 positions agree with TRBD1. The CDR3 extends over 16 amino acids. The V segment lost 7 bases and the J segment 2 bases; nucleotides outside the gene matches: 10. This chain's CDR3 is CASTQGTGFSTDTQYF. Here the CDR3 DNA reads TGTGCCAGCACCCAAGGGACAGGGTTCTCCACAGATACGCAGTATTTT.

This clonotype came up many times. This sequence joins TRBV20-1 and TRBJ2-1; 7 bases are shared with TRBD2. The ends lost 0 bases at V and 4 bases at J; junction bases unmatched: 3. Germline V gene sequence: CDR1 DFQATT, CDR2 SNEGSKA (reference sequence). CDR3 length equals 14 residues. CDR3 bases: TGCAGTGCTAGAGATAGCGGGTCTTACAATGAGCAGTTCTTC. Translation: CSARDSGSYNEQFF.

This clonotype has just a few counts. CDR3 in DNA: TGTGCCAGCAGCTCGGGACCGGAAAACCAAGAGACCCAGTACTTC. Its translation: CASSSGPENQETQYF. The rearrangement joins TRBV7-9 to TRBJ2-5, with D possibly being TRBD1 or TRBD2 (5 bases each). Per germline, CDR1 SEHNR and CDR2 FQNEAQ (reference sequence). V lost 4 bases to trimming and J lost 0 bases, with 12 bases between them. This CDR3 has 15 residues.

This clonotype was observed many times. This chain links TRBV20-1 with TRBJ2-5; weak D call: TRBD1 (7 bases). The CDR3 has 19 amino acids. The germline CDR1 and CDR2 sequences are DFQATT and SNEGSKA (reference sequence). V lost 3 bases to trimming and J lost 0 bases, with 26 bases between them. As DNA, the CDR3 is TGCAGTGCTAGCGGGATGGAGGGACAGATCTTTACGTACCAAGAGACCCAGTACTTC. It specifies CSASGMEGQIFTYQETQYF.

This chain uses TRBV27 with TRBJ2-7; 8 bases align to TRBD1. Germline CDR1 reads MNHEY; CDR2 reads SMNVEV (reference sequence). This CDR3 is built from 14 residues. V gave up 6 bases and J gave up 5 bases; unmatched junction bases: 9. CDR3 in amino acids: CASSTGQGRNEQYF. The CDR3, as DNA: TGTGCCAGCAGCACCGGACAGGGAAGGAACGAGCAGTACTTC.

The DNA for the CDR3 is TGTGCCAGCTTGAAAGGAGACAGCTTGTTAACAGATACGCAGTATTTT. It yields the protein CASLKGDSLLTDTQYF. The gene calls are TRBV7-6 and TRBJ2-3, with D tentatively TRBD1 (5 bases). Between the trimmed V and J ends, which lost 8 bases and 3 bases, there was a span of 21 bases. The CDR3 sequence is 16 residues long. Germline-derived CDR1 and CDR2 are SGHVS and FNYEAQ.

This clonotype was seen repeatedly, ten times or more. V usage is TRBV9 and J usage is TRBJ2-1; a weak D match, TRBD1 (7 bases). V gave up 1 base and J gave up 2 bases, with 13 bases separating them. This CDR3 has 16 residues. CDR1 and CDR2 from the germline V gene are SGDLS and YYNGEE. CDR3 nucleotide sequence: TGTGCCAGCAGCGTAATAGGAGGGGGCGCCTACAATGAGCAGTTCTTC. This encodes CASSVIGGGAYNEQFF.

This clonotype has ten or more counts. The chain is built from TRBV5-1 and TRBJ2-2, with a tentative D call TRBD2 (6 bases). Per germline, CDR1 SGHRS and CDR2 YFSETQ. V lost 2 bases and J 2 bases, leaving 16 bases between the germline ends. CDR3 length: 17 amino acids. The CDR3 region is CASSFRSGDSNTGELFF. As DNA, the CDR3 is TGCGCCAGCAGCTTTCGATCGGGGGATTCAAACACCGGGGAGCTGTTTTTT.

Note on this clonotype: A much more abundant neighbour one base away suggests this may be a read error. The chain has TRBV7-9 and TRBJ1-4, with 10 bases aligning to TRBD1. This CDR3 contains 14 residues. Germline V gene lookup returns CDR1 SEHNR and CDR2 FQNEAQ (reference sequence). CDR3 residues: CSSSPGQGNEKLFF. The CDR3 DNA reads TGTTCCAGCAGCCCGGGACAGGGGAATGAAAAACTGTTTTTT.

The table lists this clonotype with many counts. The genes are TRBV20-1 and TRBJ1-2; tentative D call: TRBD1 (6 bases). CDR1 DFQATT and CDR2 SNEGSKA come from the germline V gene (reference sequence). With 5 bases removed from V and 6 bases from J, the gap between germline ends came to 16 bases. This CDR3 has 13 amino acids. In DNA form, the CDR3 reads TGCAGTGCTCGGACAGTTGCTAAGCATGGCTACACCTTC. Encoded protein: CSARTVAKHGYTF.